This TCR beta chain was obtained from a study of regulatory T cells in long-lasting Graves disease. HTBI primers from iRepertoire and Arm-PCR of CDR3 regions yielded the TCR beta libraries. TCRdb analysed the multiplex PCR reads with MiXCR anew, one entry per CDR3 protein. This sample has around 500,000 distinct CDR3 sequences, with 12% found just once. Deletions cut 2 bases from V and 8 bases from J, with 14 bases between. Germline V gene sequence: CDR1 PRHDT, CDR2 FYEKMQ (reference sequence). This CDR3 region has 14 residues. As to time point: newly diagnosed GD, antithyroid drugs for less than 3 months. The TCR library used RNA extracted from PBMCs. This clonotype came up many times. These data also featured in a second study, about T cells in Graves' hyperthyroidism and ophthalmopathy.

The TCR comes from a woman in her twenties or thirties with Graves disease. The chain has TRBV13 and TRBJ2-3; possibly TRBD1 for D (6 bases). This specimen was peripheral blood mononuclear cells (PBMCs), taken at new diagnosis, from a patient treated with antithyroid drugs. CDR3 in amino acids: CASSLRPGVVTQYF. In DNA form, the CDR3 reads TGTGCCAGCAGCTTACGCCCAGGGGTCGTTACGCAGTATTTT.